The clone carrying this T cell receptor (beta chain) appeared a single time. Original processing methods: Amplification of reference gene primers provided the estimated nucleated cell counts. TCRdb's table, derived via immunoSEQ multiplex PCR, lists solely in-frame clones and lacks some. That table supplies the V and J calls and clone size; D and trimming were determined from the DNA. The repertoire holds fewer than 150,000 clones, with around 87% as singletons. The germline V gene encodes CDR1 SGHVS and CDR2 FQNEAQ. The length of the CDR3 is 13 residues. The germline V and J ends were trimmed by 1 base and 10 bases, with 13 bases remaining between them. The data originate from a study of blood T cell repertoires in COVID-19. Whole-study context: The United States, Italy and Spain provided the acute and convalescent COVID-19 samples. PBMCs, B-cell-depleted T cells, or T cells were the source of the cDNA or gDNA that made up the material.

Sequenced material: peripheral blood. The receptor was isolated from a woman aged 60-75 years with acute or convalescent COVID-19. This chain connects TRBV7-8 to TRBJ1-2; D ambiguous. The CDR3 DNA reads TGTGCCAGCAGCTTAGAAGTGACTGGAATCTACACCTTC. Amino acid sequence: CASSLEVTGIYTF. The full variable domain, with the rest looked up from reference TRBV7-8 and TRBJ1-2, is GAGVSQSPRYKVAKRGQDVALRCDPISGHVSLFWYQQALGQGPEFLTYFQNEAQLDKSGLPSDRFFAERPEGSVSTLKIQRTQQEDSAVYLCASSLEVTGIYTFGSGTRLTVV.